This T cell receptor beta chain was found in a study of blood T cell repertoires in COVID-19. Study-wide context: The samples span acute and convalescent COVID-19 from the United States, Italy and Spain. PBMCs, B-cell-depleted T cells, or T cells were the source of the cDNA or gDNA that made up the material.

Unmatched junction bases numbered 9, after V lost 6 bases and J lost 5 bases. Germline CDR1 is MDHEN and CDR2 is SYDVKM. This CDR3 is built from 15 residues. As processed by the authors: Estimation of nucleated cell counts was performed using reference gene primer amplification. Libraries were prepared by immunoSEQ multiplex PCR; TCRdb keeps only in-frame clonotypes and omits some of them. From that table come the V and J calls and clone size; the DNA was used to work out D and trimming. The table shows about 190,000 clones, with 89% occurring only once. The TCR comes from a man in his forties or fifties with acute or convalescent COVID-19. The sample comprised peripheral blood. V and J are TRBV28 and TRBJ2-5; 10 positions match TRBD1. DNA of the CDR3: TGTGCCAGCAGCTCCCCTGGGACAGGGGACGAGACCCAGTACTTC. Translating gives CASSSPGTGDETQYF.